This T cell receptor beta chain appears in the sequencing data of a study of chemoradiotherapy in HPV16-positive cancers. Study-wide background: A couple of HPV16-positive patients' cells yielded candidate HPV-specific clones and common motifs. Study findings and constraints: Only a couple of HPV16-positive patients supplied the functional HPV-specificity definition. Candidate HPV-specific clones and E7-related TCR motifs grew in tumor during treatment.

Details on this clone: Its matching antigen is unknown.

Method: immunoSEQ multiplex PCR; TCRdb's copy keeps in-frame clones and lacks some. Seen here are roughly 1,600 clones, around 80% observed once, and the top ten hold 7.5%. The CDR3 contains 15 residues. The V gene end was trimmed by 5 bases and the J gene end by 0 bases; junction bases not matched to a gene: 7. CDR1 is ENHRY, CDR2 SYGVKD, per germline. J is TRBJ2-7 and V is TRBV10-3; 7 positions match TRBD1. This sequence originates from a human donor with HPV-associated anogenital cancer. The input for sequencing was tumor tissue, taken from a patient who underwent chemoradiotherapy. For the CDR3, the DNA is TGTGCCATCAGTCTTACAGGGGAGAGCTCCTACGAGCAGTACGTC. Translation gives CAISLTGESSYEQYV.